The entry that follows covers one TCR beta chain sequence. Its antigen is currently unknown. The normal lung sample lay at least 3 cm, and maximally far, from the tumour. Genomic DNA came from frozen unsorted single-cell suspensions. The method was immunoSEQ multiplex PCR; TCRdb's version includes in-frame clones alone and lacks a portion of them. The data show thousands of clones, 70% to 80% seen once. The source of the sample is a study of immune cell composition in non-small cell lung cancer. General observations from the study: Adenocarcinomas with higher top tumour-associated clone frequency had more reactive TILs. Clones >0.5% enriched in tumour were rarer in adenocarcinoma (around 35%) than squamous (roughly 75%).

V gave up 3 bases and J gave up 4 bases, with 9 bases separating them. Germline loops: CDR1 SGHAT, CDR2 FQDESV (reference sequence). The CDR3 length is 13 residues. This sequence was found in a human donor with non-small cell lung cancer. What was sequenced was non-adjacent lung tissue. The chain carries TRBV11-1 and TRBJ2-5; possibly TRBD1 for D (6 bases). CDR3 DNA: TGTGCCAGCAGCTTCGGACAGAGAGAGACCCAGTACTTC. It encodes CASSFGQRETQYF.